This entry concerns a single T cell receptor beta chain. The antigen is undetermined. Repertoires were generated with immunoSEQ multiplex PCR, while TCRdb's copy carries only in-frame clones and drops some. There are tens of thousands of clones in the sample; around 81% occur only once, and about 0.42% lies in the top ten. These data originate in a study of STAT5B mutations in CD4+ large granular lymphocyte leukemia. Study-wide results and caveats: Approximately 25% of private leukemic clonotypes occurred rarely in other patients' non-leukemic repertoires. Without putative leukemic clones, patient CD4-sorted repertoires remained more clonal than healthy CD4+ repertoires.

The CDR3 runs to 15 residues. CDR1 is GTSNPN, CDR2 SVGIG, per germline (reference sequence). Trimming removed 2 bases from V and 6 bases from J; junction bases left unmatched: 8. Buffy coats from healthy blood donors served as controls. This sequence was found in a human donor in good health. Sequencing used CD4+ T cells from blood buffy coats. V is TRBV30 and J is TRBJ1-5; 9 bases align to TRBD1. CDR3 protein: CAWSQTGGLSQPQHF. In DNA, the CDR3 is TGTGCCTGGAGTCAAACAGGGGGCCTGAGTCAGCCCCAGCATTTT.